This T cell receptor (beta chain) emerged from a study of early stage breast cancer tumors. Turning to the study itself: About 70% of the 16 invasive tumors were ER+, PR+ and HER2-.

The CDR3 extends over 14 amino acids. The germline gives CDR1 SGHAT, CDR2 FQNNGV. Trimming cost V 5 bases and J 7 bases; bases outside gene matches: 8. This clone was seen just once. Sequenced by immunoSEQ multiplex PCR; TCRdb stores in-frame clones only, minus some. The sample lists about 63,000 clones, more than 60% seen once, with roughly 3.5% in the top ten. V is TRBV11-2 and J is TRBJ2-1; 7 bases map to TRBD2. The origin of this receptor is a person aged 25-39 years with breast cancer. The sample consisted of blood. As DNA, the CDR3 is TGTGCCAGCAGCCCTAGGGCGGGAGCAAATGAGCAGTTCTTC. Encoded protein: CASSPRAGANEQFF.